The rows below give T cell receptor beta chains drawn from one sample of a study of cytomegalovirus exposure and HLA in healthy donors. Assay used: immunoSEQ multiplex PCR; TCRdb lists only in-frame clones, some missing. The sample includes 100,000 to 150,000 clones, around 78% of them seen just once. Sequenced: PBMCs. These receptors came from a female donor in good health and CMV-seropositive. The CDR3 runs from the conserved cysteine through the conserved F or W. The D gene is left open where the match is weak. Part of the rows lack a size; the others show once, few, many or a class for expanded clones.

clone_size j_call v_call d_call cdr3_aa cdr3_nt
NA TRBJ2-7 TRBV9 NA CASSAYNRDEQYF TGTGCCAGCAGCGCCTACAACAGAGACGAGCAGTACTTC
few TRBJ2-3 TRBV2 NA CASRDSASTDTQYF TGTGCCAGCAGGGACAGTGCTAGCACAGATACGCAGTATTTT
once TRBJ1-1 TRBV9 TRBD1 CASSRGQGTEAFF TGTGCCAGCAGCCGGGGACAGGGTACCGAAGCTTTCTTT
few TRBJ2-1 TRBV6-1 TRBD2 CASRLAATTYNEQFF TGTGCCAGCAGGCTAGCGGCTACAACCTACAATGAGCAGTTCTTC
NA TRBJ2-5 TRBV10-3 TRBD2 CAIRRTSGTLQETQYF TGTGCCATCAGAAGGACTAGCGGGACCCTCCAAGAGACCCAGTACTTC
few TRBJ2-3 TRBV5-6 NA CASSVRLALVVPTDTQYF TGTGCCAGCAGCGTGAGGTTAGCCCTAGTGGTTCCTACAGATACGCAGTATTTT
few TRBJ1-6 TRBV6-5 NA CASSAGYNSPLHF TGTGCCAGCAGCGCAGGGTATAATTCACCCCTCCACTTT
NA TRBJ1-2 TRBV2 NA CASSERGNYGYTF TGTGCCAGCAGTGAACGGGGAAACTATGGCTACACCTTC
NA TRBJ1-1 TRBV18 NA CASSQLGARNTEAFF TGTGCCAGCTCACAGCTAGGGGCTCGGAACACTGAAGCTTTCTTT
NA TRBJ2-3 TRBV29-1 NA CSVGYRLVEDTQYF TGCAGCGTTGGATACAGACTAGTAGAAGATACGCAGTATTTT
NA TRBJ2-5 TRBV18 NA CASSPQEGAQETQYF TGTGCCAGCTCACCACAGGAGGGGGCCCAAGAGACCCAGTACTTC
once TRBJ2-1 TRBV6-1 NA CASSDWTTNGLFF TGTGCCAGCAGTGATTGGACTACAAATGGTCTGTTCTTC
NA TRBJ1-1 TRBV18 TRBD1 CASSPPDSTGDTEAFF TGTGCCAGCTCACCACCTGATTCGACAGGGGACACTGAAGCTTTCTTT
NA TRBJ2-7 TRBV29-1 NA CSVETGSHEQYF TGCAGCGTTGAAACAGGGAGCCACGAGCAGTACTTC
NA TRBJ2-7 TRBV27 NA CASRGWGLEYEQYF TGTGCCAGCAGGGGGTGGGGACTCGAATACGAGCAGTACTTC
once TRBJ2-4 TRBV29-1 NA CSATRDTAKNIQYF TGCAGCGCCACAAGGGACACCGCGAAAAACATTCAGTACTTC
NA TRBJ1-4 TRBV21-1 NA CASSKDRGDDEKLFF TGTGCCAGCAGCAAAGATCGGGGGGACGATGAAAAACTGTTTTTT
NA TRBJ2-1 TRBV10-3 NA CAISDQPRDYNEQFF TGTGCCATCAGTGACCAGCCCCGGGATTACAATGAGCAGTTCTTC
NA TRBJ2-7 TRBV10-3 NA CAISESPSGSYEQYF TGTGCCATCAGTGAGTCACCCAGTGGCTCCTACGAGCAGTACTTC
NA TRBJ2-7 TRBV19 NA CASSSTQGYEQYF TGTGCCAGTAGTTCAACACAGGGTTACGAGCAGTACTTC
NA TRBJ2-3 TRBV6-4 TRBD2 CASSDSSGGSTDTQYF TGTGCCAGCAGTGACTCTAGCGGGGGATCCACAGATACGCAGTATTTT
NA TRBJ2-5 TRBV27 TRBD2 CASSLAGGGETQYF TGTGCCAGCAGTTTAGCGGGGGGAGGAGAGACCCAGTACTTC
NA TRBJ1-2 TRBV4-2 NA CASSQEMTGVGYGYTF TGTGCCAGCAGCCAAGAGATGACAGGAGTTGGGTATGGCTACACCTTC
NA TRBJ1-5 TRBV10-3 NA CAISESYGDQPQHF TGTGCCATCAGTGAGTCGTACGGGGATCAGCCCCAGCATTTT
NA TRBJ1-1 TRBV27 NA CASSFGLYTEAFF TGTGCCAGCAGTTTTGGCCTCTACACTGAAGCTTTCTTT
NA TRBJ1-1 TRBV7-9 NA CASSTTVNTEAFF TGTGCCAGCAGCACGACAGTGAACACTGAAGCTTTCTTT
NA TRBJ1-4 TRBV2 NA CASSVDSTTTNEKLFF TGTGCCAGCAGTGTCGACAGCACCACAACTAATGAAAAACTGTTTTTT
NA TRBJ1-2 TRBV10-3 TRBD1 CAISLGGQGYTF TGTGCCATCAGTTTGGGGGGACAGGGCTACACCTTC
NA TRBJ2-3 TRBV29-1 NA CSQVPSLTDTQYF TGCAGCCAGGTCCCGAGTCTCACAGATACGCAGTATTTT